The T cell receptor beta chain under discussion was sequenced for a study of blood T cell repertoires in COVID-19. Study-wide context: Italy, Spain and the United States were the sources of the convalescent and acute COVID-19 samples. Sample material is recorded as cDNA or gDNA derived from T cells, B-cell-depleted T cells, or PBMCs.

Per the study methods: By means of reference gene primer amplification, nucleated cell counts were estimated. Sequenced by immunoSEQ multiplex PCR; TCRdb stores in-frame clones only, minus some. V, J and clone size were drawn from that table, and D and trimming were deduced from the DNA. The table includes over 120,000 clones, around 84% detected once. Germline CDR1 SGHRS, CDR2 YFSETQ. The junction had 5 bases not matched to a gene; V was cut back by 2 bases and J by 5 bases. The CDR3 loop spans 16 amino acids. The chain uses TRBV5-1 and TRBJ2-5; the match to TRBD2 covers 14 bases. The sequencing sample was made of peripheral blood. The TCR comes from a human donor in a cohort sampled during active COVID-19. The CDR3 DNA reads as TGCGCCAGCAGCTTATTGGGACTAGCGGGAGAGGAGACCCAGTACTTC. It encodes CASSLLGLAGEETQYF.